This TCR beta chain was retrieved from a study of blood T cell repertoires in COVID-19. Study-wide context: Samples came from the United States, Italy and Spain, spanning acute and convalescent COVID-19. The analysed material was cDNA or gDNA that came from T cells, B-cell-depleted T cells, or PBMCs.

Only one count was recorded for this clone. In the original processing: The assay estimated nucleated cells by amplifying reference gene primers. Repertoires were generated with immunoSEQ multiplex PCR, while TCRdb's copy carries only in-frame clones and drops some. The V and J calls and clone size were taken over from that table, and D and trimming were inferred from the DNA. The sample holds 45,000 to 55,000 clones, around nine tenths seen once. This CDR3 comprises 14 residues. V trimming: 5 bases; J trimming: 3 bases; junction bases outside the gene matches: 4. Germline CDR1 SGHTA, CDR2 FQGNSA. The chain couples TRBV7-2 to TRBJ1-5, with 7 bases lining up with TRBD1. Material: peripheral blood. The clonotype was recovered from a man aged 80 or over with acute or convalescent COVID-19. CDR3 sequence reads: CASSGRGHNQPQHF. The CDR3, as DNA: TGTGCCAGCAGCGGAAGGGGGCACAATCAGCCCCAGCATTTT.